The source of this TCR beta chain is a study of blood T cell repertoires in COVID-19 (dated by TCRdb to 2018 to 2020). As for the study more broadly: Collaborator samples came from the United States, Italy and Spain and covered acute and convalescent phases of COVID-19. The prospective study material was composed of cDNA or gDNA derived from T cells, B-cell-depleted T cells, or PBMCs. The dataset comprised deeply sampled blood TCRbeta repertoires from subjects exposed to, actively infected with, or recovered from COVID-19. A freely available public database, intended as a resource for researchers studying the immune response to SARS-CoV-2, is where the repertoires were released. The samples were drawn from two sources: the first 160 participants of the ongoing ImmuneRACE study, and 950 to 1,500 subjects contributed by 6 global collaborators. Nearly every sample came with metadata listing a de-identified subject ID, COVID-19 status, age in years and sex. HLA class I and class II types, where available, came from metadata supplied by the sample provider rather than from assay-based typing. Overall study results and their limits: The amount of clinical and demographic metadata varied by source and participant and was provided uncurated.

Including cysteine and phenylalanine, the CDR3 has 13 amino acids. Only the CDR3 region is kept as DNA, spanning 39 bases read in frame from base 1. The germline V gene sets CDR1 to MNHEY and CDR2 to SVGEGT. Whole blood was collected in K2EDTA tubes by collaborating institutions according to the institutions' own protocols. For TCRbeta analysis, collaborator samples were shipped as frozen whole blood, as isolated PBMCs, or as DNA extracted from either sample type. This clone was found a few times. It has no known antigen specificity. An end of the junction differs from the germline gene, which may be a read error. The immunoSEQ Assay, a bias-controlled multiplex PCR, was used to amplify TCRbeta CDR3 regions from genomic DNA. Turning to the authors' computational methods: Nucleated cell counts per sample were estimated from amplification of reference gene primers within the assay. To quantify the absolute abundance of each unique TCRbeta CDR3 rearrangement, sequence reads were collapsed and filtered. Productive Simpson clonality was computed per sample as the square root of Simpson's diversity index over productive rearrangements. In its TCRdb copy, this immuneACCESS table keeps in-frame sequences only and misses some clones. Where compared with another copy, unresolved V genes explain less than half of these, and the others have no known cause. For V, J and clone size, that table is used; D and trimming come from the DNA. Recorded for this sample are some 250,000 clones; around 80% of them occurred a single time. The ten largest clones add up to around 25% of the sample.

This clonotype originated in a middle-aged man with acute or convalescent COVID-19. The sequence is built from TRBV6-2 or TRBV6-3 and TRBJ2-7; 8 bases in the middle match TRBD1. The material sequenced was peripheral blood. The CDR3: CASSYGDRRRIKF. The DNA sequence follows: TGTGCCAGCAGTTACGGGGACAGGCGGCGAATAAAGTTC.